This T cell receptor (beta chain) was identified in a study of blood T cells in healthy people across ages. Study-level results: Samples with more naive T cells showed higher observed beta diversity. Diversity was higher, and naive CD4+ cells more numerous, in long-lived donors than in aged donors.

The CDR3 has 12 amino acids. Trimming removed 5 bases from V and 11 bases from J, with 18 bases in between. Germline assignment: CDR1 DFQATT and CDR2 SNEGSKA (reference sequence). On this clonotype itself: Its antigen is still unknown. A much larger clone differs from this one at a single base, so this may be a read error.

The use of a sample-barcoded 5' primer and a J-beta primer mix characterized a second PCR of roughly 7 to 12 cycles. Paired-end reads containing CDR3 totaled no fewer than 3 million for each sample. Using its own MiXCR run on the 5' RACE reads, TCRdb lists one record per CDR3 protein. In the table there are some 710,000 distinct CDR3 sequences, more than 35% of which are singletons. The chain couples TRBV20-1 to TRBJ2-5; D perhaps matches TRBD1 (5 bases). Sequences were obtained from blood. The receptor was derived from a man older than 75 in good health. CDR3 in DNA: TGCAGTGCTCCAGACAGTACCAATGAGCAGTACTTC. This codes for CSAPDSTNEQYF.